The 15 T cell receptor beta chains below come from one sample, sequenced in a study of blood T cell repertoires in COVID-19. Only in-frame clones appear in the TCRdb table, and some are missing; sequencing was by immunoSEQ multiplex PCR. The data show 45,000 to 65,000 clones, with about 86% seen just once and about 4.1% held by the top ten. Sequenced input: peripheral blood. All receptors derive from a man aged 80 or over with active COVID-19.

The V call is TRBV7-2, the J call TRBJ2-1; 9 bases fit TRBD1. CDR1 and CDR2 (germline): SGHTA, FQGNSA. There are 16 residues in the CDR3. With V trimmed by 5 bases and J by 8 bases, 13 bases remained unmatched. As DNA, the CDR3 is TGTGCCAGCAGCCTCGACACCTCGGGACAGGGCCATGAGCAGTTCTTC. Residues: CASSLDTSGQGHEQFF. The variable domain in full, completed from reference TRBV7-2 and TRBJ2-1, reads GAGVSQSPSNKVTEKGKDVELRCDPISGHTALYWYRQSLGQGLEFLIYFQGNSAPDKSGLPSDRFSAERTGGSVSTLTIQRTQQEDSAVYLCASSLDTSGQGHEQFFGPGTRLTVL.

This clone has only a few counts. The rearrangement uses TRBV18 and TRBJ2-7; 12 bases are a match to TRBD1. J was trimmed by 5 bases and V by 3 bases; bases with no gene match: 5. The CDR3 extends over 15 amino acids. Germline-derived CDR1 and CDR2 are KGHSH and LQKENI. The CDR3 loop reads CASSPPGTGGDEQYF. The CDR3 DNA reads TGTGCCAGCTCACCCCCCGGGACAGGGGGCGACGAGCAGTACTTC.

This sequence joins TRBV6-5 and TRBJ2-5; weak D call: TRBD2 (7 bases). The CDR3 totals 14 residues. Germline CDR1 and CDR2: MNHEY and SVGAGI. Trimming removed 2 bases from V and 6 bases from J, with 13 bases in between. The CDR3 DNA reads as TGTGCCAGCAGTTACGAGGGGGGGGCAAAGACCCAGTACTTC. The encoded protein is CASSYEGGAKTQYF.

A note on this clone: This sample includes further DNA sequences coding for the same CDR3. CDR3 in DNA: TGTGCCAGCAGCCATAGAGGGGACAGGGCTTCTTGGAATTCACCCCTCCACTTT. Translation gives CASSHRGDRASWNSPLHF. The rearrangement uses TRBV7-2 and TRBJ1-6; 9 nucleotides match TRBD1. The CDR3 has 18 residues. Germline trimming cut 5 bases from V and 7 bases from J; bases unmatched to any gene: 15. CDR1 and CDR2 from the germline V gene are SGHTA and FQGNSA. Looking up the rest from reference TRBV7-2 and TRBJ1-6 gives the full variable domain: GAGVSQSPSNKVTEKGKDVELRCDPISGHTALYWYRQSLGQGLEFLIYFQGNSAPDKSGLPSDRFSAERTGGSVSTLTIQRTQQEDSAVYLCASSHRGDRASWNSPLHFGNGTRLTVT.

This CDR3 reads CATSRDYGENNEQFF. The CDR3 bases are TGTGCCACCAGCAGAGATTACGGGGAGAACAATGAGCAGTTCTTC. The chain is built from TRBV15 and TRBJ2-1, with D possibly matching TRBD2 (5 bases). The germline CDR1 and CDR2 sequences are LNHNV and YYDKDF (reference sequence). CDR3 length: 15 amino acids. V lost 0 bases, J lost 5 bases, and 11 bases lay in between.

V usage is TRBV19 and J usage is TRBJ1-1, with no clear D. The germline V and J ends were trimmed by 2 bases and 2 bases, with 6 bases remaining between them. Germline V gene lookup returns CDR1 LNHDA and CDR2 SQIVND (reference sequence). The CDR3 runs to 13 residues. The CDR3 coding sequence is TGTGCCAGTAGTATACGGTTTAACACTGAAGCTTTCTTT. Encoded protein: CASSIRFNTEAFF.

This clone was seen once. The chain employs TRBV4-3 and TRBJ2-1; 13 bases map to TRBD2. Germline lookup yields CDR1 LGHNA and CDR2 YSLEER. The CDR3 has 16 amino acids. The junction had 6 bases not matched to a gene; V was cut back by 2 bases and J by 8 bases. CDR3 loop: CASSQRLAGGGDEQFF. For the CDR3, the DNA is TGCGCCAGCAGCCAAAGACTAGCGGGAGGAGGTGATGAGCAGTTCTTC.

The rearrangement uses TRBV7-3 and TRBJ2-3; 10 positions match TRBD2. The CDR3 is made up of 16 amino acids. Germline loops: CDR1 SGHTA, CDR2 FQGTGA. The V segment lost 2 bases and the J segment 2 bases; nucleotides outside the gene matches: 4. CDR3 region: CASSLFTSGITDTQYF. The DNA of the CDR3 is TGTGCCAGCAGCTTATTTACTAGCGGGATCACAGATACGCAGTATTTT.

Points on this clone: The sample holds other DNA sequences that translate to the same CDR3. The chain has TRBV7-2 and TRBJ2-7; 14 bases match TRBD2. The CDR3 contains 14 residues. V trimming: 5 bases; J trimming: 7 bases; junction bases outside the gene matches: 4. Per germline, CDR1 SGHTA and CDR2 FQGNSA. The CDR3 nucleotides are TGTGCCAGCAGCCCAAGACTAGCGGGAGGGGAGCAGTACTTC. It translates to CASSPRLAGGEQYF.

The chain links TRBV15 to TRBJ2-4; D possibly corresponds to TRBD1 (6 bases). CDR3 length: 14 amino acids. Trimming removed 1 base from V and 12 bases from J, with 16 bases in between. The germline V gene has CDR1 LNHNV and CDR2 YYDKDF (reference sequence). The CDR3 loop is CATSRVIGTHAQYF. As DNA, the CDR3 is TGTGCCACCAGCAGAGTAATTGGGACACACGCTCAGTACTTC. Together with reference TRBV15 and TRBJ2-4, the CDR3 gives the full variable domain: DAMVIQNPRYQVTQFGKPVTLSCSQTLNHNVMYWYQQKSSQAPKLLFHYYDKDFNNEADTPDNFQSRRPNTSFCFLDIRSPGLGDTAMYLCATSRVIGTHAQYFGAGTRLSVL.

The gene calls are TRBV19 and TRBJ1-5; D uncertain. In germline, CDR1 is LNHDA, CDR2 SQIVND (reference sequence). CDR3 length: 14 residues. Trimming shortened V by 6 bases and J by 5 bases, and 14 bases separated the two germline ends. The DNA for the CDR3 is TGTGCCAGTAGACAGTCCGGACTTTATCAGCCCCAGCATTTT. Translating it yields CASRQSGLYQPQHF.

Written as DNA, the CDR3 is TGTGCCAGCAGCCCGGACAGGGATCACCTGAGCTCTGGGGCCAACGTCCTGACTTTC. Translation gives CASSPDRDHLSSGANVLTF. The gene calls are TRBV7-3 and TRBJ2-6; 8 bases align to TRBD1. Trimming removed 5 bases from V and 0 bases from J; junction bases left unmatched: 12. Per the germline V gene, CDR1 is SGHTA and CDR2 is FQGTGA. The CDR3 is 19 residues long.

V and J are TRBV2 and TRBJ2-5, with TRBD2 identical over 12 bases. The germline V gene has CDR1 SNHLY and CDR2 FYNNEI. V dropped 4 bases and J dropped 4; count of bases not matched to a gene: 1. This CDR3 comprises 14 residues. DNA for the CDR3: TGTGCCAGCAGTGGACTAGCGGGAGCAGAGACCCAGTACTTC. Its protein is CASSGLAGAETQYF.

The count of this clone is one. The chain carries TRBV4-1 and TRBJ2-7, with D perhaps TRBD2 (5 bases). The CDR3 covers 16 residues. V lost 0 bases and J lost 6, with 18 bases in between. Germline CDR1 and CDR2: MGHRA and YSYEKL. The CDR3 is CASSQDFWRGLVEQYF. The CDR3 DNA reads TGCGCCAGCAGCCAAGATTTTTGGCGAGGGCTAGTCGAGCAGTACTTC.

J is TRBJ2-3 and V is TRBV30; 7 nucleotides agree with TRBD2. This CDR3 has 17 residues. V lost 1 base to trimming and J lost 2 bases; unmatched junction nucleotides: 12. Germline assignment: CDR1 GTSNPN and CDR2 SVGIG (reference sequence). Here the CDR3 reads CAWSGSRASGNTDTQYF. The CDR3 nucleotides read TGTGCCTGGAGTGGCTCGCGGGCTAGCGGAAACACAGATACGCAGTATTTT.